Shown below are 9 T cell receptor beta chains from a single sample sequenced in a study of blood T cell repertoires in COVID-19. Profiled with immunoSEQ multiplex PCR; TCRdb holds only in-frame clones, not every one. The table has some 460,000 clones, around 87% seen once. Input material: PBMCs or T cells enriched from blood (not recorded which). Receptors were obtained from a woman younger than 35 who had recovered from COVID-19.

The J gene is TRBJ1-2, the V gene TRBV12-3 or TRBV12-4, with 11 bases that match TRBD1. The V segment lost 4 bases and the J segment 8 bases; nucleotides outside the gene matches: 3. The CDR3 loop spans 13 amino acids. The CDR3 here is CASSWTGGGGYTF. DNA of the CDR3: TGTGCCAGCAGTTGGACAGGGGGCGGAGGCTACACCTTC.

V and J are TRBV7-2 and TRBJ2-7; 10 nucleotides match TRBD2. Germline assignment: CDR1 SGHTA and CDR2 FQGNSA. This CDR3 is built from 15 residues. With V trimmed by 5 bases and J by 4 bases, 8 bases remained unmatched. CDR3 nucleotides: TGTGCCAGCAGCCATTCCGGGACTAGCGTGTACGAGCAGTACTTC. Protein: CASSHSGTSVYEQYF. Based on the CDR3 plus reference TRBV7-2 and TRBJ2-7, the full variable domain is GAGVSQSPSNKVTEKGKDVELRCDPISGHTALYWYRQSLGQGLEFLIYFQGNSAPDKSGLPSDRFSAERTGGSVSTLTIQRTQQEDSAVYLCASSHSGTSVYEQYFGPGTRLTVT.

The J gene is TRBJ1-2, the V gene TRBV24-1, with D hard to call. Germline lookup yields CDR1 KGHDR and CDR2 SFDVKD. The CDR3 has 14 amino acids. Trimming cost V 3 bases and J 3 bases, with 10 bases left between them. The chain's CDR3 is CATSDALIDYGYTF. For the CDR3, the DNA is TGTGCCACCAGTGATGCCCTGATAGACTATGGCTACACCTTC.

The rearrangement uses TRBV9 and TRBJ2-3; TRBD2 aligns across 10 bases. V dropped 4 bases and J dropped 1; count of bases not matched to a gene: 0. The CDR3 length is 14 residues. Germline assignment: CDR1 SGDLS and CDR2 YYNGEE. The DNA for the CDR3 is TGTGCCAGCAGCAGCGGGAGGGGCACAGATACGCAGTATTTT. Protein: CASSSGRGTDTQYF. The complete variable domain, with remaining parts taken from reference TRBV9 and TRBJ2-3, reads DSGVTQTPKHLITATGQRVTLRCSPRSGDLSVYWYQQSLDQGLQFLIQYYNGEERAKGNILERFSAQQFPDLHSELNLSSLELGDSALYFCASSSGRGTDTQYFGPGTRLTVL.

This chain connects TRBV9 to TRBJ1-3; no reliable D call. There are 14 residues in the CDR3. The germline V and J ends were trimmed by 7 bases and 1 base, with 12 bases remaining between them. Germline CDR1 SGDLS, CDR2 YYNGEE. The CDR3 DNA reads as TGTGCCAGCTCGCGGGCCCGGTCTGGAAACACCATATATTTT. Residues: CASSRARSGNTIYF.

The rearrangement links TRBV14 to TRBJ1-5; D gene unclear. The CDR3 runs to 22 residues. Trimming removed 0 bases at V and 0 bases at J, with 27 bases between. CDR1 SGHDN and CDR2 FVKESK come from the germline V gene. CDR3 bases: TGTGCCAGCAGCCAAGATATTATTCGGACGGACTGTAAATCAAATAGCAATCAGCCCCAGCATTTT. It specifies CASSQDIIRTDCKSNSNQPQHF. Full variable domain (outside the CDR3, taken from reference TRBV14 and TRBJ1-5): EAGVTQFPSHSVIEKGQTVTLRCDPISGHDNLYWYRRVMGKEIKFLLHFVKESKQDESGMPNNRFLAERTGGTYSTLKVQPAELEDSGVYFCASSQDIIRTDCKSNSNQPQHFGDGTRLSIL.

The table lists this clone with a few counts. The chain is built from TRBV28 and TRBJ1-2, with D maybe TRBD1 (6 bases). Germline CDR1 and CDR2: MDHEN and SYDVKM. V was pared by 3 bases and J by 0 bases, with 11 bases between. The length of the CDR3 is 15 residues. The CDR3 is CASSFNDRTNYGYTF. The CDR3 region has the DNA TGTGCCAGCAGTTTTAACGACAGGACTAACTATGGCTACACCTTC.

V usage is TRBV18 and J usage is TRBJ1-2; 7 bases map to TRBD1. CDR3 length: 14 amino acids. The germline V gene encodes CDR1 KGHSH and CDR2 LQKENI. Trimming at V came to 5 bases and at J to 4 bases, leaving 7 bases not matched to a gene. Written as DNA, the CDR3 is TGTGCCAGCTCAGAGGGGACAGTTTCCTATGGCTACACCTTC. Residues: CASSEGTVSYGYTF.

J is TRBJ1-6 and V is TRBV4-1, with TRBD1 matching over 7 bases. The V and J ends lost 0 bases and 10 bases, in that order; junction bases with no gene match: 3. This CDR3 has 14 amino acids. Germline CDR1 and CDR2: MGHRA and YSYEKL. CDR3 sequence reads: CASSQDQGESPLHF. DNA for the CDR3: TGCGCCAGCAGCCAAGATCAGGGGGAATCACCCCTCCACTTT.